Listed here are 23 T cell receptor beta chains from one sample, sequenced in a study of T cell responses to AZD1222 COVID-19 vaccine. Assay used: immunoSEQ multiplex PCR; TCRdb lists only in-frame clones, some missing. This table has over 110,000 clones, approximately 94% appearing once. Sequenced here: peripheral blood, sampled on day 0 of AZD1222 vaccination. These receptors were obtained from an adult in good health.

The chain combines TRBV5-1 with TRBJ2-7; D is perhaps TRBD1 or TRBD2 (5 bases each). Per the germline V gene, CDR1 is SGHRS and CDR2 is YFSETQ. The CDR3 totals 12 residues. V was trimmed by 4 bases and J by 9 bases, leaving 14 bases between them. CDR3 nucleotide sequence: TGCGCCAGCAGCGCCGACAGCGGATGGCAGTACTTC. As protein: CASSADSGWQYF.

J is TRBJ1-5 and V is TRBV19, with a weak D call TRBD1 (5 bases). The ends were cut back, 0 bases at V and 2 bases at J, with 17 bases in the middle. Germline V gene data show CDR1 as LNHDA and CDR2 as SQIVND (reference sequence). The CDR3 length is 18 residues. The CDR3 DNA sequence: TGTGCCAGTAGTATAGATCGGGGCCTGACGGGTCGCAATCAGCCCCAGCATTTT. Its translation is CASSIDRGLTGRNQPQHF.

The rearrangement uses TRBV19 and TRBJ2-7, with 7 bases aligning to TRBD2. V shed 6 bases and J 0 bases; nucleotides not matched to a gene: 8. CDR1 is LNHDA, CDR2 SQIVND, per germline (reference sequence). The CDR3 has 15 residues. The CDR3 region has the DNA TGTGCCAGTAGGGACGCGGGAGCCCGCTCCTACGAGCAGTACTTC. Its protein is CASRDAGARSYEQYF. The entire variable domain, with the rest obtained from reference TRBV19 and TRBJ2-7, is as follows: DGGITQSPKYLFRKEGQNVTLSCEQNLNHDAMYWYRQDPGQGLRLIYYSQIVNDFQKGDIAEGYSVSREKKESFPLTVTSAQKNPTAFYLCASRDAGARSYEQYFGPGTRLTVT.

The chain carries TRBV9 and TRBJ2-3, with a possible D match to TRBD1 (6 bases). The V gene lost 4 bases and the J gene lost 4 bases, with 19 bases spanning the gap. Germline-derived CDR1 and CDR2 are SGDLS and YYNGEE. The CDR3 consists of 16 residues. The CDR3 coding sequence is TGTGCCAGCAGCCCATTATCCGGGACAATTGCAGATACGCAGTATTTT. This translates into CASSPLSGTIADTQYF.

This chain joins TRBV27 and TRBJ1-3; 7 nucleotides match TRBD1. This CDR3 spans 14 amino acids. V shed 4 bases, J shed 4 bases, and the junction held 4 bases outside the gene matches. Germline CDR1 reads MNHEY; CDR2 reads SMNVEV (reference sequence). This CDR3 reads CASSSDRAGNTIYF. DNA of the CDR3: TGTGCCAGCAGTTCCGACAGGGCCGGAAACACCATATATTTT.

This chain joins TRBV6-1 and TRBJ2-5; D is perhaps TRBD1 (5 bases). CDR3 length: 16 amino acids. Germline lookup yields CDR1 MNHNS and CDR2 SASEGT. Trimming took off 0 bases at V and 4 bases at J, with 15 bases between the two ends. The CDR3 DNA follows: TGTGCCAGCAGTGAAGCAGGGGCCACTTTGGGAGAGACCCAGTACTTC. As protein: CASSEAGATLGETQYF.

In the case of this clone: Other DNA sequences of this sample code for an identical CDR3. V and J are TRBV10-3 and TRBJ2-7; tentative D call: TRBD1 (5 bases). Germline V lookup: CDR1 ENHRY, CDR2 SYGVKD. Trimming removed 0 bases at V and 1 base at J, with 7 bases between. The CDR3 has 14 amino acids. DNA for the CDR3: TGTGCCATCAGTGAGTCGACAGATTCCTACGAGCAGTACTTC. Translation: CAISESTDSYEQYF.

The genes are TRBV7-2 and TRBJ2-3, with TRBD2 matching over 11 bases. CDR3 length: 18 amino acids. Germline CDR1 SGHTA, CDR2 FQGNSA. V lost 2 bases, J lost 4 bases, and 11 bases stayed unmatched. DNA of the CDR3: TGTGCCAGCAGCTTAATTCCTAGCGGGGGGTCCACCCCAGATACGCAGTATTTT. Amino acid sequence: CASSLIPSGGSTPDTQYF. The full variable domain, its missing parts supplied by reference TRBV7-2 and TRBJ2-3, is GAGVSQSPSNKVTEKGKDVELRCDPISGHTALYWYRQSLGQGLEFLIYFQGNSAPDKSGLPSDRFSAERTGGSVSTLTIQRTQQEDSAVYLCASSLIPSGGSTPDTQYFGPGTRLTVL.

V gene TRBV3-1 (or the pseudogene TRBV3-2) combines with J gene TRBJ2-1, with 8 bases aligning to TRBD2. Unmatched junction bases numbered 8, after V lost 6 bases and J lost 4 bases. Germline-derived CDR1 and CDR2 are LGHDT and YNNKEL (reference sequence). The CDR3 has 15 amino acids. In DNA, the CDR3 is TGTGCCAGCAGTCTAGCGGGCCAGGGGTACAATGAGCAGTTCTTC. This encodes CASSLAGQGYNEQFF.

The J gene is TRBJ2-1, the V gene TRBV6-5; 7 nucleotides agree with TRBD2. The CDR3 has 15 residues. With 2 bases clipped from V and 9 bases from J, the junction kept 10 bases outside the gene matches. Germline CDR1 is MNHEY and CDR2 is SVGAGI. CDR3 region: CASSYAGEGFSEQFF. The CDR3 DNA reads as TGTGCCAGCAGTTACGCGGGGGAGGGTTTCAGTGAGCAGTTCTTC.

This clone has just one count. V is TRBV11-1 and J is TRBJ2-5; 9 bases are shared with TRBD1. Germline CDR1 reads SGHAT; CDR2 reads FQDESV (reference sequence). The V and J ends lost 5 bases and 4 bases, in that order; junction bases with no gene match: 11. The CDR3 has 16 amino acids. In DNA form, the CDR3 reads TGTGCCAGCAGCACAACAGGGGGCGGGGTACGAGAGACCCAGTACTTC. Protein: CASSTTGGGVRETQYF.

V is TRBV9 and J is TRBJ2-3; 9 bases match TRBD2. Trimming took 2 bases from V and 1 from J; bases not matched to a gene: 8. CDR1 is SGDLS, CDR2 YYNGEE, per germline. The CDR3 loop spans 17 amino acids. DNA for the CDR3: TGTGCCAGCAGCGTGCAAAATCCTAGCGGGGGCACAGATACGCAGTATTTT. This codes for CASSVQNPSGGTDTQYF.

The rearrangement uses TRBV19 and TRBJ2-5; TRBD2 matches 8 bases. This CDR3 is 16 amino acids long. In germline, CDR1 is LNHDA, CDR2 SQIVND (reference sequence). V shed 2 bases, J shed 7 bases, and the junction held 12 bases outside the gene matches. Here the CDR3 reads CASSIKGTGGPWTQYF. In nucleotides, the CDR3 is TGTGCCAGTAGTATAAAGGGGACGGGAGGGCCGTGGACCCAGTACTTC.

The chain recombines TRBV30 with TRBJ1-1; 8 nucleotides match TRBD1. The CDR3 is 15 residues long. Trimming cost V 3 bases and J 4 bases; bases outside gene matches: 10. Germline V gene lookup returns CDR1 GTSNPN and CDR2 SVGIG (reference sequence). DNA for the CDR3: TGTGCCTGGAGGGCCCAGACAGGGGTTATCACTGAAGCTTTCTTT. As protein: CAWRAQTGVITEAFF.

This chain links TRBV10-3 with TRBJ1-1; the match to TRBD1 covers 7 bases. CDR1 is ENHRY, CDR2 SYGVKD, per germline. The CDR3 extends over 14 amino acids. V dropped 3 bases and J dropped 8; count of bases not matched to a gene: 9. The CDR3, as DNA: TGTGCCATCAGTGAAGCAATGGACAGGTGGGAAGCTTTCTTT. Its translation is CAISEAMDRWEAFF.

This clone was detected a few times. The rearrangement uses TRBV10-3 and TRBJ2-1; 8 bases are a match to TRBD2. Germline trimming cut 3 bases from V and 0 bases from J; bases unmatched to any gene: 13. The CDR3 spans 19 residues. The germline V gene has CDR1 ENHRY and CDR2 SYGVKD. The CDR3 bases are TGTGCCATCAGTGAAACTAGCGGCAAGTCCACTAGCTCCTACAATGAGCAGTTCTTC. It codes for CAISETSGKSTSSYNEQFF.

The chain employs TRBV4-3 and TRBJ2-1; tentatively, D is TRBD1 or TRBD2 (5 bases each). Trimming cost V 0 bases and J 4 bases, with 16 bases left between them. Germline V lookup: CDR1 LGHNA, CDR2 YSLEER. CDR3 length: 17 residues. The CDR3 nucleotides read TGCGCCAGCAGCCAAGATTCCCGGGACGGCGAGTACAATGAGCAGTTCTTC. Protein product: CASSQDSRDGEYNEQFF.

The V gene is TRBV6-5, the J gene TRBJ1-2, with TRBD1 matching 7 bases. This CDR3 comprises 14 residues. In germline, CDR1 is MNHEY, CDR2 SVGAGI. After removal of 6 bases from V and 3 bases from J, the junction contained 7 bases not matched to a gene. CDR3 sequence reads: CASRPGGDYYGYTF. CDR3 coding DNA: TGTGCCAGCAGGCCAGGGGGGGATTACTATGGCTACACCTTC.

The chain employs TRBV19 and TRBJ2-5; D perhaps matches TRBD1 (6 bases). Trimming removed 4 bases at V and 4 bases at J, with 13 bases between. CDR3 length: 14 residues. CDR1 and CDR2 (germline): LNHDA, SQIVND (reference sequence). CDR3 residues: CASSSRGLGETQYF. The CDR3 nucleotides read TGTGCCAGTAGTAGTAGGGGGTTAGGAGAGACCCAGTACTTC.

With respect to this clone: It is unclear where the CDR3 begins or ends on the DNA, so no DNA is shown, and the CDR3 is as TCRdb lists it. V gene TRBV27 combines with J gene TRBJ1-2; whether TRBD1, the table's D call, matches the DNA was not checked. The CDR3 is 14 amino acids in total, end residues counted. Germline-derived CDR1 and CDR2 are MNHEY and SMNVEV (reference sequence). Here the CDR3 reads CASSFLAEPYGYTF.

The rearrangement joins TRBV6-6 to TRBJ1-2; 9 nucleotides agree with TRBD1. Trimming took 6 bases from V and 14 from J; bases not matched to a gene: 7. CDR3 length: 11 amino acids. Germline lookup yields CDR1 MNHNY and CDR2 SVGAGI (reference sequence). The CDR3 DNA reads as TGTGCCAGCAGCAGGACAGGGGCCAGGACCTTC. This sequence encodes CASSRTGARTF.

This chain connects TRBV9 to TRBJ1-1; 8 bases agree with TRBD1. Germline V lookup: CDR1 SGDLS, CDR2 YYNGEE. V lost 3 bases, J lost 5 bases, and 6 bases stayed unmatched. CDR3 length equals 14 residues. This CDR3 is CASSALTGETEAFF. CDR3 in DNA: TGTGCCAGCAGCGCCCTGACAGGGGAGACTGAAGCTTTCTTT.

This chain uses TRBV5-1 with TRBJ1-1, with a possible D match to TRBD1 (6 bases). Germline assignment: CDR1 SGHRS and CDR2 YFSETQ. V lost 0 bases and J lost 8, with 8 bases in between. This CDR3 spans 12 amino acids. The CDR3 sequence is CASSLDRVEAFF. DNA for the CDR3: TGCGCCAGCAGCTTGGACAGGGTAGAAGCTTTCTTT.